What follows are 25 T cell receptor beta chains derived from one specimen sequenced in a study of blood T cell repertoires in COVID-19. Assay used: immunoSEQ multiplex PCR; TCRdb lists only in-frame clones, some missing. The table records approximately 53,000 clones, roughly 91% of them present only once. Sample: peripheral blood. These receptors all stem from a human donor in a cohort sampled during active COVID-19.

The chain uses TRBV5-1 and TRBJ2-3; 11 bases line up with TRBD2. V dropped 4 bases and J dropped 2; count of bases not matched to a gene: 12. Germline V gene lookup returns CDR1 SGHRS and CDR2 YFSETQ. The CDR3 is made up of 18 amino acids. CDR3 nucleotide sequence: TGCGCCAGCAGCCCCCGGGCTAGCGGGGGGCCTAACACAGATACGCAGTATTTT. It codes for CASSPRASGGPNTDTQYF.

Turning to this clone: At one end, the junction sequence differs from germline, possibly due to a read error. The chain has TRBV9 and TRBJ2-7, with 9 bases lining up with TRBD1. Looked up from germline, CDR1 is SGDLS and CDR2 is YYNGEE. CDR3 length: 15 amino acids. This CDR3 is CASTVGQGTPYKQYF. The CDR3, as DNA: TGTGCCAGCACCGTAGGACAGGGGACACCTTACAAGCAGTACTTC.

Only one count was recorded for this clone. The rearrangement uses TRBV6-5 and TRBJ2-7; 14 bases agree with TRBD2. Germline V gene data show CDR1 as MNHEY and CDR2 as SVGAGI. The CDR3 length is 14 residues. Losses at the gene ends were 10 bases for V and 5 bases for J; bases not matched to a gene: 7. The CDR3 DNA is TGTGCCAACGAGACTAGCGGGAGGGTGAACGAGCAGTACGTC. Translation: CANETSGRVNEQYV.

This clone was seen only once. The chain couples TRBV19 to TRBJ2-7, with D maybe TRBD1 (5 bases). The germline V gene encodes CDR1 LNHDA and CDR2 SQIVND (reference sequence). V was cut by 3 bases and J by 0 bases, with 9 bases left in between. The length of the CDR3 is 14 residues. CDR3 in amino acids: CASSIRQSSYEQYF. In nucleotides, the CDR3 is TGTGCCAGTAGTATCCGACAGAGCTCCTACGAGCAGTACTTC.

The gene calls are TRBV11-3 and TRBJ1-3; a weak D match, TRBD1 (6 bases). V lost 4 bases to trimming and J lost 0 bases, with 10 bases between them. The CDR3 consists of 15 residues. CDR1 is SGHNT and CDR2 is YENEEA in the germline V gene. Written as DNA, the CDR3 is TGTGCCAGCAGCTACCCGACAGGCTCTGGAAACACCATATATTTT. Translation gives CASSYPTGSGNTIYF. Drawing the rest from reference TRBV11-3 and TRBJ1-3, the complete variable domain is EAGVVQSPRYKIIEKKQPVAFWCNPISGHNTLYWYLQNLGQGPELLIRYENEEAVDDSQLPKDRFSAERLKGVDSTLKIQPAELGDSAVYLCASSYPTGSGNTIYFGEGSWLTVV.

This chain uses TRBV28 with TRBJ1-5, with D possibly TRBD1 on 5 matching bases. This CDR3 is built from 14 residues. The V gene's germline CDR1 is MDHEN and CDR2 SYDVKM. Trimming took 2 bases from V and 7 from J, leaving 12 bases between them. As DNA, the CDR3 is TGTGCCAGCAGTTTAGGGCAGGGAAACCAGCCCCAGCATTTT. Its translation: CASSLGQGNQPQHF.

The rearrangement uses TRBV25-1 and TRBJ2-7, with a weak D call TRBD2 (6 bases). The CDR3 sequence is 14 residues long. The V gene lost 3 bases and the J gene lost 0 bases, with 9 bases spanning the gap. The germline V gene has CDR1 MGHDK and CDR2 SYGVNS. CDR3 residues: CASSDGGFSYEQYF. The CDR3 DNA reads as TGTGCCAGCAGTGATGGGGGGTTCTCCTACGAGCAGTACTTC.

The V gene is TRBV5-1, the J gene TRBJ2-2; D gene ambiguous. Trimming stripped 2 bases from V and 6 bases from J, with 8 bases between. The CDR3 has 13 amino acids. Germline-derived CDR1 and CDR2 are SGHRS and YFSETQ. The CDR3 nucleotides are TGCGCCAGCAGCTTTCGGTCCTCCGGGGAGCTGTTTTTT. This gives the protein CASSFRSSGELFF. Filled out from reference TRBV5-1 and TRBJ2-2, the complete variable domain reads KAGVTQTPRYLIKTRGQQVTLSCSPISGHRSVSWYQQTPGQGLQFLFEYFSETQRNKGNFPGRFSGRQFSNSRSEMNVSTLELGDSALYLCASSFRSSGELFFGEGSRLTVL.

This clone was counted between two and nine times. This chain joins TRBV2 and TRBJ2-7; D possibly corresponds to TRBD1 (5 bases). This CDR3 region has 12 residues. V lost 8 bases, J lost 3 bases, and 11 bases lay in between. CDR1 is SNHLY and CDR2 is FYNNEI in the germline V gene. The CDR3 coding sequence is TGTGCCAGCGCTACAGGCGTCTACGAGCAGTACGTC. Amino acids: CASATGVYEQYV.

This clone was seen once. The V gene is TRBV2, the J gene TRBJ1-3; the D gene is possibly TRBD1 (6 bases). CDR3 size: 17 residues. Trimming pared 6 bases from V and 0 bases from J, leaving 18 bases between. Germline-derived CDR1 and CDR2 are SNHLY and FYNNEI. CDR3 DNA sequence: TGTGCCAGCAGCAAAGGGGGGGGACGGAGCTCTGGAAACACCATATATTTT. This codes for CASSKGGGRSSGNTIYF.

Only one count was recorded for this clone. Written as DNA, the CDR3 is TGTGCCAGCAGCTCGCGGACAGGGTGGGAATATACGCAGTATTTT. It encodes CASSSRTGWEYTQYF. The chain links TRBV13 to TRBJ2-3; 8 bases are shared with TRBD1. Germline V gene lookup returns CDR1 PRHDT and CDR2 FYEKMQ (reference sequence). The V and J ends lost 4 bases and 7 bases, in that order; junction bases with no gene match: 10. The CDR3 totals 15 residues.

The chain has TRBV7-9 and TRBJ2-3, with 7 nucleotides matching TRBD2. The CDR3 spans 17 residues. J gave up 5 bases and V 5 bases, and 16 bases lay outside the gene matches. Germline V gives CDR1 SEHNR, CDR2 FQNEAQ (reference sequence). The CDR3 protein is CASSRSSGQQQGDTQYF. CDR3 DNA sequence: TGTGCCAGCAGCCGTTCTAGCGGTCAACAACAAGGAGATACGCAGTATTTT.

The genes are TRBV1 and TRBJ2-2; the D call of TRBD1 is as the table states it, not checked on the DNA. TRBV1 is reported as a pseudogene. The CDR3 extends over 17 amino acids. The DNA for the CDR3 is TGCACCAGCAGCCAAGATCGGGGACATACGAACACCGGGGAGCTGTTTTTT. Translation gives CTSSQDRGHTNTGELFF.

This clone has only one observation. J is TRBJ2-1 and V is TRBV7-2, with TRBD2 identical over 10 bases. This CDR3 comprises 15 residues. Looked up from germline, CDR1 is SGHTA and CDR2 is FQGNSA. After removal of 4 bases from V and 10 bases from J, the junction contained 10 bases not matched to a gene. The CDR3 spells CASSSPGLALGEQFF. The CDR3 nucleotides read TGTGCCAGCAGCTCCCCGGGACTAGCGCTGGGGGAGCAGTTCTTC.

V and J are TRBV18 and TRBJ2-2; unclear D gene. V lost 5 bases to trimming and J lost 4 bases, with 14 bases between them. The CDR3 extends over 15 amino acids. Per germline, CDR1 KGHSH and CDR2 LQKENI. In DNA, the CDR3 is TGTGCCAGCTCAACCCGGTCAGGAAGCACCGGGGAGCTGTTTTTT. As protein: CASSTRSGSTGELFF.

This chain uses TRBV7-2 with TRBJ2-3, with 16 bases aligning to TRBD2. Germline values: CDR1 SGHTA, CDR2 FQGNSA. Trimming at V came to 3 bases and at J to 5 bases, leaving 2 bases not matched to a gene. The CDR3 has 16 residues. The CDR3 DNA is TGTGCCAGCAGCTTGGGACTAGCGGGAGGGCAAGATACGCAGTATTTT. Its protein product is CASSLGLAGGQDTQYF.

The rearrangement joins TRBV6-5 to TRBJ2-3, with 9 bases aligning to TRBD2. Germline CDR1 reads MNHEY; CDR2 reads SVGAGI. The CDR3 runs 14 residues. V was pared by 6 bases and J by 2 bases, with 3 bases of the junction left unmatched. In DNA, the CDR3 is TGTGCCAGCAGGACTAGCGGTTCCACAGATACGCAGTATTTT. Its protein is CASRTSGSTDTQYF.

A word on this clone: Mismatch with germline at one junction end may stem from a read error. The rearrangement joins TRBV4-3 to TRBJ2-2; D gene uncertain. The CDR3 sequence is 16 residues long. Germline loops: CDR1 LGHNA, CDR2 YSLEER. CDR3 amino acids: CASSQDPATKTGELFF. CDR3 coding DNA: TGCGCCAGCAGCCAAGATCCAGCGACGAAGACCGGGGAGCTGTTTTTT.

The CDR3 DNA reads TGTGCCACGTCTGACGGGGGGCTGAGTCAGCCCCAGCATTTT. It yields the protein CATSDGGLSQPQHF. The V call is TRBV27, the J call TRBJ1-5; the D gene is possibly TRBD1 (6 bases). Trimming shortened V by 10 bases and J by 6 bases, and 19 bases separated the two germline ends. Germline V gives CDR1 MNHEY, CDR2 SMNVEV (reference sequence). The CDR3 spans 14 residues.

This chain joins TRBV5-1 and TRBJ2-7; no clear D gene. Trimming took off 4 bases at V and 0 bases at J, with 11 bases between the two ends. This CDR3 spans 14 amino acids. Germline loops: CDR1 SGHRS, CDR2 YFSETQ. The CDR3 region is CASSGDRSSYEQYF. CDR3 sequence (DNA): TGCGCCAGCAGCGGCGATAGGAGCTCCTACGAGCAGTACTTC.

The CDR3 nucleotides are TGTGCCAGCAGCAGACCCCAGGGGGCGAGTTTACAGGGTGAGCAGTTCTTC. It encodes CASSRPQGASLQGEQFF. The chain uses TRBV6-2 or TRBV6-3 and TRBJ2-1; 8 positions match TRBD1. Germline CDR1 reads MNHEY; CDR2 reads SVGEGT. With 6 bases clipped from V and 9 bases from J, the junction kept 19 bases outside the gene matches. The CDR3 loop spans 17 amino acids.

In DNA form, the CDR3 reads TGTGCCAGCAGTTCGGAGGGAATAGATCTAAGTGAGCAGTTCTTC. Encoded protein: CASSSEGIDLSEQFF. The chain has TRBV6-6 and TRBJ2-1; D is perhaps TRBD2 (6 bases). CDR3 length: 15 amino acids. Trimming shortened V by 4 bases and J by 9 bases, and 19 bases separated the two germline ends. The germline V gene has CDR1 MNHNY and CDR2 SVGAGI (reference sequence).

V gene TRBV7-9 combines with J gene TRBJ2-4; TRBD1 matches at 11 bases. This CDR3 is 14 amino acids long. The germline V gene encodes CDR1 SEHNR and CDR2 FQNEAQ (reference sequence). With V trimmed by 5 bases and J by 8 bases, 5 bases remained unmatched. CDR3: CASSVRDRGYIQYF. Written as DNA, the CDR3 is TGTGCCAGCAGCGTCCGGGACAGGGGGTACATTCAGTACTTC.

The V gene is TRBV5-6, the J gene TRBJ1-6; possibly TRBD1 for D (5 bases). V gave up 1 base and J gave up 0 bases, with 17 bases separating them. CDR1 is SGHDT, CDR2 YYEEEE, per germline. The CDR3 runs to 19 residues. DNA of the CDR3: TGTGCCAGCAGCTTGAGGACAATTACCTTGAGCTCCTATAATTCACCCCTCCACTTT. Protein sequence: CASSLRTITLSSYNSPLHF.

The J gene is TRBJ1-6, the V gene TRBV6-5; D perhaps matches TRBD1 (6 bases). CDR1 and CDR2 (germline): MNHEY, SVGAGI. Between the trimmed V and J ends, which lost 2 bases and 7 bases, there was a span of 9 bases. CDR3 size: 14 residues. The CDR3 loop reads CASSYTGQNSPLHF. The CDR3 nucleotides are TGTGCCAGCAGTTACACTGGACAGAATTCACCCCTCCACTTT.